This passage covers 10 T cell receptor beta chains from one sample sequenced in a study of blood T cell repertoires in COVID-19. Sequencing used immunoSEQ multiplex PCR; TCRdb keeps in-frame clones, though not all of them. The repertoire holds around 80,000 clones, with about 89% as singletons. Sequencing was performed on peripheral blood. The source of these receptors is a man aged 55-75 years with acute or convalescent COVID-19.

This chain connects TRBV18 to TRBJ1-2, with 7 bases matching TRBD1. The V and J ends lost 3 bases and 6 bases, in that order; junction bases with no gene match: 10. This CDR3 comprises 15 residues. Per germline, CDR1 KGHSH and CDR2 LQKENI. CDR3 in DNA: TGTGCCAGCTCACCGAATAGGGGGCCGTTCGATGGCTACACCTTC. It encodes CASSPNRGPFDGYTF.

This clone was detected once. This chain uses TRBV3-1 (or the pseudogene TRBV3-2) with TRBJ2-2, with a weak D call TRBD1 (6 bases). Germline V lookup: CDR1 LGHDT, CDR2 YNNKEL (reference sequence). The ends were cut back, 5 bases at V and 1 base at J, with 8 bases in the middle. The CDR3 runs 14 residues. The CDR3 DNA sequence: TGTGCCAGCAGCAGAGGGGGGAACACCGGGGAGCTGTTTTTT. This encodes CASSRGGNTGELFF.

This clone was seen a handful of times. The chain combines TRBV2 with TRBJ1-4, with 7 positions matching TRBD1. Germline assignment: CDR1 SNHLY and CDR2 FYNNEI. V lost 6 bases, J lost 5 bases, and 6 bases stayed unmatched. The CDR3 covers 14 residues. The CDR3 nucleotides are TGTGCCAGCAGAGAACAGGGGCCCAATGAAAAACTGTTTTTT. It is translated as CASREQGPNEKLFF.

This chain uses TRBV19 with TRBJ2-2; D might be TRBD2 (5 bases). Germline CDR1 is LNHDA and CDR2 is SQIVND (reference sequence). The ends were cut back, 3 bases at V and 0 bases at J, with 11 bases in the middle. The CDR3 is made up of 16 amino acids. The DNA for the CDR3 is TGTGCCAGTAGTATTATAGGGAGCGCGAACACCGGGGAGCTGTTTTTT. This gives the protein CASSIIGSANTGELFF.

The V call is TRBV5-4, the J call TRBJ1-1; D remains unclear. Germline CDR1 and CDR2: SGHNT and YYREEE (reference sequence). The CDR3 is made up of 14 amino acids. V was shortened by 4 bases and J by 11 bases, with 21 bases between the two germline ends. This chain's CDR3 is CASSPDIYPLPAFF. In nucleotides, the CDR3 is TGTGCCAGCAGCCCAGACATTTACCCCCTCCCCGCTTTCTTT.

The gene calls are TRBV27 and TRBJ1-1; possible D gene TRBD1, 5 bases. Germline-derived CDR1 and CDR2 are MNHEY and SMNVEV (reference sequence). The CDR3 consists of 13 residues. V lost 2 bases to trimming and J lost 9 bases, with 13 bases between them. CDR3 amino acids: CASSLPNRRQAFF. The CDR3 DNA sequence: TGTGCCAGCAGTTTACCAAACAGGAGACAAGCTTTCTTT.

V and J are TRBV5-1 and TRBJ1-4, with TRBD1 matching over 8 bases. After removal of 2 bases from V and 6 bases from J, the junction contained 3 bases not matched to a gene. The germline gives CDR1 SGHRS, CDR2 YFSETQ. CDR3 length: 14 residues. The CDR3 nucleotides are TGCGCCAGCAGCTTCACAGGGGGAGATGAAAAACTGTTTTTT. Translated, it gives CASSFTGGDEKLFF.

Concerning this clone itself: The germline gene is not matched at one end of the junction; a read error may be the cause. This chain uses TRBV5-1 with TRBJ2-2, with D possibly matching TRBD1 (6 bases). Germline V gives CDR1 SGHRS, CDR2 YFSETQ. This CDR3 comprises 14 residues. CDR3 loop: CASNRASNAGELFF. CDR3 sequence (DNA): TGCGCCAGCAACAGGGCTTCGAACGCCGGGGAGCTGTTTTTT.

The V gene is TRBV19, the J gene TRBJ1-5; D not certain. The CDR3 extends over 13 amino acids. The germline gives CDR1 LNHDA, CDR2 SQIVND (reference sequence). Trimming took off 7 bases at V and 6 bases at J, with 13 bases between the two ends. The CDR3 protein is CASTEGLFQPQHF. In nucleotides, the CDR3 is TGTGCCAGTACGGAGGGATTGTTTCAGCCCCAGCATTTT.

This rearrangement joins TRBV30 to TRBJ2-7; 7 bases line up with TRBD1. Looked up from germline, CDR1 is GTSNPN and CDR2 is SVGIG (reference sequence). The ends lost 1 base at V and 4 bases at J; junction bases unmatched: 13. This CDR3 contains 16 residues. The CDR3 DNA follows: TGTGCCTGGAGTGGTGGGTGGACAGGACTCAATTACGAGCAGTACTTC. It translates to CAWSGGWTGLNYEQYF.